This TCR beta chain stems from a study of CD8+ T cells in alopecia areata (dated by TCRdb to between 2017 and 2018). As for the study more broadly: The treated patients, all with moderate-to-severe alopecia areata, were enrolled in an open-label pilot trial of oral tofacitinib given at 5 to 10 mg twice daily. On the human side, TCRbeta sequencing was run on scalp tissue and on sorted CD4+ and CD8+ peripheral blood T cells from healthy controls and from alopecia areata patients with either patchy or totalis/universalis disease. Clonality in the scalp was compared among normal scalp (n=4), patchy alopecia areata scalp (n=8), and alopecia totalis/universalis scalp (n=8). Patients on tofacitinib were biopsied at baseline and after 4 and 24 weeks of treatment, and several of the patients also had a later scalp biopsy. Tofacitinib was administered for 6 to 18 months, and 6 months of follow-up off drug were then conducted to assess delayed response and recurrence. In both human patients and the C3H/HeJ mouse model, the study applied high-throughput TCRbeta sequencing to look at T cell clonal expansion in alopecia areata. The SALT score, which quantifies the percentage of affected scalp surface area, was used to measure disease severity in treated patients. TCRbeta CDR3 regions were amplified by immunoSEQ multiplex PCR using 35 Vbeta forward and 13 Jbeta reverse primers. The RNA source kit depended on sample type: the PAXgene miRNA kit for fixed scalp, the miRNeasy kit for PBMCs, and the RNeasy kit for mouse skin.

The treatment or condition tag for this specimen amounts to: oral pan-JAK inhibitor, 5-10 mg twice daily. Lesional scalp punch biopsies and peripheral blood were collected from alopecia areata patients. PBMCs were isolated by density centrifugation and stained for CD3, CD4 and CD8, after which CD4+ and CD8+ T cells were sorted on a FACSAria. Library creation used the immunoSEQ multiplex PCR assay. To provide template for TCR sequencing, every sample had RNA extracted and reverse transcribed into cDNA. First-strand cDNA was synthesized using SuperScript III with a 2:1 mix of oligo-dT and random hexamers. A synthetic immune receptor repertoire was used to measure amplification bias, and any remaining bias was corrected computationally. As for the original processing: After raw reads were preprocessed to remove errors, the CDR3 was defined following IMGT conventions as running from the conserved cysteine to phenylalanine. To get clonality, Shannon entropy was normalized by log2 of the number of productive unique TCRs and the result was subtracted from 1. Whether scalp clones were CD4 or CD8 was inferred by matching scalp TCRbeta sequences against CD4 and CD8 repertoires sorted from blood. TCRdb holds this immuneACCESS table with in-frame rearrangements only. Some clones are missing; in checked studies, unresolved V genes explain under half, and the rest has no known cause. V, J and clone size are those of that table, while D and trimming were read from the DNA. The sample contains tens of thousands of clones, about 43% of them found a single time. The ten most abundant clones make up just over 20% of the sample.

The CDR1 and CDR2 encoded by the germline V gene are SGHRS and YFSETQ. From the cysteine through the phenylalanine, the CDR3 covers 16 amino acids. Only CDR3 DNA remains: 48 bases, in frame from the first base. Relative to germline, V is missing 4 bases and J is missing 2 bases, with 8 bases of the junction outside any gene match. In the case of this clone: Its antigen specificity is not known. It has no much larger one-base neighbor in the sample; base qualities were not kept.

General study outcomes and caveats: Scalp clonality and the number of expanded CD8+ clones among the top 100 scalp clones were significantly decreased by tofacitinib. Unlike mouse skin, where gammadelta T cells dominate, normal human skin contains resident alphabeta T cells that get sequenced too, which complicates analysis of the scalp TCR repertoire. During tofacitinib treatment, many expanded lesional clones remained in scalp and blood, and this persistence may partly explain relapse after treatment is stopped. TCR sequences shared between patients were less clear than in mice, possibly partly because of HLA diversity in the patient population. Compared with normal scalp, lesional scalp had higher clonality and more expanded CD8+ clones, particularly in alopecia totalis/universalis, a pattern that suggests antigenic drive. The treated cohort was small, with a single nonresponder, so links between baseline CD8+ expansion and response need larger studies.

Here the chain combines TRBV5-1 and TRBJ2-1; 8 bases in between match TRBD2. The sequence was collected from a human donor with alopecia areata. Source: CD8+ T cells sorted from blood, taken around week 37, from a patient treated with tofacitinib. In nucleotide form, the sequence is TGCGCCAGCAGCCAACGGACTAGCTACACCTACAATGAGCAGTTCTTC. Protein translation: CASSQRTSYTYNEQFF. Beyond the CDR3, the reference TRBV5-1 and TRBJ2-1 genes provide the residues; the full variable domain reads: KAGVTQTPRYLIKTRGQQVTLSCSPISGHRSVSWYQQTPGQGLQFLFEYFSETQRNKGNFPGRFSGRQFSNSRSEMNVSTLELGDSALYLCASSQRTSYTYNEQFFGPGTRLTVL.